These 29 T cell receptor beta chains originate from one sample sequenced in a study. TCRdb re-derived calls from the RT-PCR reads in MiXCR, one entry per CDR3 protein. Among approximately 720,000 distinct CDR3 sequences listed, approximately 15% were seen once. Sequencing was done on a sample of memory CD4+ T cells from blood. Every receptor here comes from a female donor in good health, serving as a healthy control.

This clonotype was observed at least ten times. The DNA of the CDR3 is TGTGCCAGCAGCCCAGGGGCCAATGAGCAGTTCTTC. This gives the protein CASSPGANEQFF. This rearrangement joins TRBV7-2 to TRBJ2-1; perhaps TRBD1 as D (6 bases). The CDR3 length is 12 residues. The germline gives CDR1 SGHTA, CDR2 FQGNSA. V lost 5 bases and J lost 6, with 8 bases in between.

This clonotype was seen many times. The chain recombines TRBV7-6 with TRBJ2-3; a weak D match, TRBD2 (5 bases). Germline V gives CDR1 SGHVS, CDR2 FNYEAQ. This CDR3 has 12 residues. Trimming took off 5 bases at V and 6 bases at J, with 9 bases between the two ends. The chain's CDR3 is CASSPREDTQYF. CDR3 bases: TGTGCCAGCAGCCCGAGGGAGGATACGCAGTATTTT.

This clonotype has a handful of counts. The chain employs TRBV28 and TRBJ2-1, with D tentatively TRBD2 (6 bases). CDR3 length: 11 residues. CDR1 MDHEN and CDR2 SYDVKM come from the germline V gene. V was pared by 6 bases and J by 7 bases, with 7 bases between. The CDR3 DNA reads as TGTGCCAGCAGACTAGCTAATGAGCAGTTCTTC. It specifies CASRLANEQFF.

This clonotype was detected ten times or more. The chain recombines TRBV29-1 with TRBJ1-1, with 8 bases lining up with TRBD1. Looked up from germline, CDR1 is SQVTM and CDR2 is ANQGSEA. The V gene end was trimmed by 3 bases and the J gene end by 11 bases; junction bases not matched to a gene: 8. The CDR3 loop spans 12 amino acids. The CDR3 DNA reads TGCAGCGTTGATTTCAAGACAGGGGAGGCTTTCTTT. Protein sequence: CSVDFKTGEAFF.

This clonotype showed up just a few times. This chain's CDR3 is CASSLSERGREHQPQHF. The DNA for the CDR3 is TGTGCCAGCAGCTTAAGTGAGCGGGGCAGAGAGCATCAGCCCCAGCATTTT. V and J are TRBV7-8 and TRBJ1-5, with D tentatively TRBD1 (5 bases). The germline V gene encodes CDR1 SGHVS and CDR2 FQNEAQ. The CDR3 loop spans 17 amino acids. Trimming cost V 2 bases and J 5 bases, with 19 bases left between them.

The gene calls are TRBV7-2 and TRBJ2-1; D uncertain. CDR1 and CDR2 (germline): SGHTA, FQGNSA. V was shortened by 7 bases and J by 0 bases, with 16 bases between the two germline ends. CDR3 length: 16 amino acids. Written as DNA, the CDR3 is TGTGCCAGCACCCGGATAGGCATGAGCTCCTACAATGAGCAGTTCTTC. It encodes CASTRIGMSSYNEQFF.

The chain carries TRBV20-1 and TRBJ2-1, with a tentative D call TRBD2 (5 bases). V lost 3 bases and J lost 7, with 16 bases in between. Germline V lookup: CDR1 DFQATT, CDR2 SNEGSKA (reference sequence). The CDR3 covers 14 residues. Here the CDR3 reads CSARSIRDFNEQFF. CDR3 coding DNA: TGCAGTGCTAGGTCGATCCGGGATTTTAATGAGCAGTTCTTC.

This clonotype was observed many times. The V gene is TRBV20-1, the J gene TRBJ2-3; D remains ambiguous. Germline-derived CDR1 and CDR2 are DFQATT and SNEGSKA (reference sequence). The CDR3 spans 12 residues. The CDR3 DNA sequence: TGCAGCTCTTGGGAAGATACAGATACGCAGTATTTT. Translation gives CSSWEDTDTQYF.

In this sample, this clonotype turned up a few times. This chain uses TRBV12-3 or TRBV12-4 with TRBJ1-5; D is undetermined. The V end lost 3 bases, the J end lost 5 bases, and 8 bases lay between the germline ends. The CDR3 runs to 13 residues. CDR3 amino acids: CASSFSRDQPQHF. CDR3 coding DNA: TGTGCCAGCAGTTTTAGTAGGGATCAGCCCCAGCATTTT.

This clonotype has only a few counts. J is TRBJ1-5 and V is TRBV3-1; TRBD1 agrees at 8 bases. This CDR3 is 17 amino acids long. Germline CDR1 is LGHDT and CDR2 is YNNKEL (reference sequence). Trimming cost V 4 bases and J 5 bases; bases outside gene matches: 13. In nucleotides, the CDR3 is TGTGCCAGCAGCCGGCGGGACAGGAGTACCTGGGATCAGCCCCAGCATTTT. Translated: CASSRRDRSTWDQPQHF.

There are a few counts of this clonotype. The CDR3 nucleotides are TGTGCCAGCAGTTATGTGGGACAGGGCGGCAGTGAGCAGTTCTTC. Translating gives CASSYVGQGGSEQFF. The chain is built from TRBV6-5 and TRBJ2-1; TRBD1 matches 9 bases. CDR1 and CDR2 (germline): MNHEY, SVGAGI. The CDR3 is 15 amino acids. The junction had 9 bases not matched to a gene; V was cut back by 3 bases and J by 9 bases.

The sample holds many counts of this clonotype. This sequence joins TRBV7-3 and TRBJ2-7; 10 bases are a match to TRBD1. This CDR3 has 14 residues. The V gene end was trimmed by 2 bases and the J gene end by 4 bases; junction bases not matched to a gene: 2. Germline lookup yields CDR1 SGHTA and CDR2 FQGTGA. In DNA form, the CDR3 reads TGTGCCAGCAGCTTAGCGGGACAGGGGTACGAGCAGTACTTC. Its translation is CASSLAGQGYEQYF.

Many counts were recorded for this clonotype. This chain links TRBV4-1 with TRBJ2-2; tentatively, D is TRBD1 or TRBD2 (6 bases each). The CDR3 length is 15 residues. CDR1 MGHRA and CDR2 YSYEKL come from the germline V gene. V lost 1 base and J 7 bases, leaving 13 bases between the germline ends. CDR3 nucleotide sequence: TGCGCCAGCAGCCAAGGGAGGGACATTCGCGGGGAGCTGTTTTTT. Residues: CASSQGRDIRGELFF.

The table lists this clonotype with many counts. The chain has TRBV5-1 and TRBJ2-1; D call uncertain. Germline CDR1 SGHRS, CDR2 YFSETQ. The CDR3 has 12 residues. The ends were cut back, 0 bases at V and 9 bases at J, with 7 bases in the middle. The CDR3 region has the DNA TGCGCCAGCAGCTTGGATGTTGGTGAGCAGTTCTTC. This codes for CASSLDVGEQFF. The full variable domain, with the rest looked up from reference TRBV5-1 and TRBJ2-1, is KAGVTQTPRYLIKTRGQQVTLSCSPISGHRSVSWYQQTPGQGLQFLFEYFSETQRNKGNFPGRFSGRQFSNSRSEMNVSTLELGDSALYLCASSLDVGEQFFGPGTRLTVL.

In this sample, this clonotype turned up a few times. The chain is built from TRBV11-2 and TRBJ2-1; D not certain. Between the trimmed V and J ends, which lost 3 bases and 10 bases, there was a span of 13 bases. The length of the CDR3 is 13 residues. Germline assignment: CDR1 SGHAT and CDR2 FQNNGV. This CDR3 reads CASSFDRGVEQFF. The CDR3, as DNA: TGTGCCAGCAGCTTTGACCGAGGAGTCGAGCAGTTCTTC.

This clonotype has ten or more counts. V usage is TRBV20-1 and J usage is TRBJ2-1, with D perhaps given as TRBD1 or TRBD2 (6 bases each). The CDR3 runs to 16 residues. The V gene's germline CDR1 is DFQATT and CDR2 SNEGSKA (reference sequence). V lost 0 bases and J lost 4, with 16 bases in between. CDR3 DNA: TGCAGTGCTAGAGATCGGGGGCAGGGGCTATACAATGAGCAGTTCTTC. Amino acid sequence: CSARDRGQGLYNEQFF.

The chain joins TRBV2 to TRBJ2-3; D assignment may be TRBD1 or TRBD2 (5 bases each). The germline V gene has CDR1 SNHLY and CDR2 FYNNEI. CDR3 length equals 15 residues. V was shortened by 4 bases and J by 0 bases, with 11 bases between the two germline ends. The CDR3 DNA reads TGTGCCAGCAGTGTTGAGAGGGGCAGCACAGATACGCAGTATTTT. Residues: CASSVERGSTDTQYF.

V gene TRBV7-2 combines with J gene TRBJ2-7, with D perhaps matching TRBD2 (5 bases). CDR1 is SGHTA and CDR2 is FQGNSA in the germline V gene. The CDR3 spans 14 residues. V lost 3 bases to trimming and J lost 1 base, with 10 bases between them. The CDR3 nucleotides read TGTGCCAGCAGCTTTAAAAGCGGTTCCTACGAGCAGTACTTC. It translates to CASSFKSGSYEQYF.

The sample holds many counts of this clonotype. V is TRBV12-3 or TRBV12-4 and J is TRBJ1-1; no reliable D call. The CDR3 covers 13 residues. V lost 6 bases and J lost 1, with 9 bases in between. This CDR3 reads CASSRSGNTEAFF. CDR3 DNA sequence: TGTGCCAGCAGCCGCTCGGGGAACACTGAAGCTTTCTTT.

This clonotype showed up many times. V gene TRBV7-2 combines with J gene TRBJ2-3; the D gene is possibly TRBD2 (6 bases). Germline lookup yields CDR1 SGHTA and CDR2 FQGNSA. Deletions cut 2 bases from V and 3 bases from J, with 9 bases between. CDR3 length: 14 residues. The CDR3 sequence: CASSLSGGTDTQYF. Written as DNA, the CDR3 is TGTGCCAGCAGCTTAAGTGGGGGGACAGATACGCAGTATTTT.

This clonotype has just a few counts. The rearrangement links TRBV6-5 to TRBJ2-2; maybe TRBD2 (6 bases). This CDR3 contains 15 residues. The germline CDR1 and CDR2 sequences are MNHEY and SVGAGI. Trimming removed 2 bases from V and 7 bases from J, with 14 bases in between. CDR3 bases: TGTGCCAGCAGTTACGGGGGAGGTGCCCTCGGGGAGCTGTTTTTT. Translating it yields CASSYGGGALGELFF.

This clonotype was seen ten or more times. This chain links TRBV4-3 with TRBJ2-5, with D tentatively TRBD1 (5 bases). V dropped 2 bases and J dropped 5 bases, with 18 bases sitting between them. Germline V gene lookup returns CDR1 LGHNA and CDR2 YSLEER. CDR3 length equals 16 residues. The CDR3 region has the DNA TGCGCCAGCAGCCAAAGGGGCGCCTCCACTCAGGAGACCCAGTACTTC. Protein: CASSQRGASTQETQYF.

The table lists this clonotype with a few counts. The genes are TRBV20-1 and TRBJ1-5, with a weak D call TRBD1 (5 bases). Germline assignment: CDR1 DFQATT and CDR2 SNEGSKA (reference sequence). This CDR3 has 15 amino acids. Trimming removed 6 bases at V and 4 bases at J, with 19 bases between. In DNA form, the CDR3 reads TGCAGTGCAGAGAGGGGTGGGCAGTTAAATCAGCCCCAGCATTTT. It codes for CSAERGGQLNQPQHF.

This clonotype was counted at least ten times. This chain uses TRBV27 with TRBJ2-7; the match to TRBD2 covers 7 bases. From germline, CDR1 is MNHEY and CDR2 SMNVEV (reference sequence). Trimming cost V 5 bases and J 2 bases; bases outside gene matches: 6. The CDR3 has 14 amino acids. CDR3 nucleotides: TGTGCCAGCAGTCGTAGCGGGCTCACCTACGAGCAGTACTTC. This sequence encodes CASSRSGLTYEQYF.

This sequence joins TRBV11-2 and TRBJ2-1; D not resolved. In germline, CDR1 is SGHAT, CDR2 FQNNGV. The CDR3 contains 16 residues. V gave up 8 bases and J gave up 0 bases, with 17 bases separating them. CDR3 amino acids: CASRPGGLVSYNEQFF. In DNA, the CDR3 is TGTGCCAGCCGCCCGGGTGGGCTAGTCTCCTACAATGAGCAGTTCTTC. Supplemented by reference TRBV11-2 and TRBJ2-1, the full variable domain reads EAGVAQSPRYKIIEKRQSVAFWCNPISGHATLYWYQQILGQGPKLLIQFQNNGVVDDSQLPKDRFSAERLKGVDSTLKIQPAKLEDSAVYLCASRPGGLVSYNEQFFGPGTRLTVL.

This clonotype was observed a few times. The chain carries TRBV5-4 and TRBJ2-7; TRBD2 agrees at 9 bases. The junction had 10 bases not matched to a gene; V was cut back by 0 bases and J by 6 bases. The CDR3 spans 16 residues. The V gene's germline CDR1 is SGHNT and CDR2 YYREEE (reference sequence). CDR3 DNA: TGTGCCAGCAGCTTGGGTAGCGGGGGATTAAGAGGCGAGCAGTACTTC. This gives the protein CASSLGSGGLRGEQYF. Supplemented by reference TRBV5-4 and TRBJ2-7, the full variable domain reads ETGVTQSPTHLIKTRGQQVTLRCSSQSGHNTVSWYQQALGQGPQFIFQYYREEENGRGNFPPRFSGLQFPNYSSELNVNALELDDSALYLCASSLGSGGLRGEQYFGPGTRLTVT.

The gene calls are TRBV2 and TRBJ1-6; possible D gene TRBD1, 5 bases. V was clipped by 1 base and J by 0 bases, with 10 bases between them. Germline CDR1 reads SNHLY; CDR2 reads FYNNEI. The CDR3 runs to 17 residues. DNA of the CDR3: TGTGCCAGCAGTGAAGGGGGGTTTCACTCCTATAATTCACCCCTCCACTTT. Translated, it gives CASSEGGFHSYNSPLHF.

A few counts support this clonotype. This chain uses TRBV4-3 with TRBJ2-1; 7 nucleotides align to TRBD2. CDR3 size: 17 residues. Germline trimming cut 4 bases from V and 0 bases from J; bases unmatched to any gene: 9. Germline CDR1 and CDR2: LGHNA and YSLEER. The CDR3 DNA reads as TGCGCCAGCAGCCGTCAACTAGCGACGCACTCCTACAATGAGCAGTTCTTC. This gives the protein CASSRQLATHSYNEQFF.

This clonotype was picked up many times. This chain uses TRBV20-1 with TRBJ1-2; 12 nucleotides align to TRBD1. Germline CDR1 reads DFQATT; CDR2 reads SNEGSKA (reference sequence). This CDR3 comprises 16 residues. V dropped 6 bases and J dropped 0; count of bases not matched to a gene: 8. The CDR3 sequence is CSATGTGGSANYGYTF. CDR3 bases: TGCAGTGCCACCGGGACAGGGGGCTCAGCTAACTATGGCTACACCTTC.